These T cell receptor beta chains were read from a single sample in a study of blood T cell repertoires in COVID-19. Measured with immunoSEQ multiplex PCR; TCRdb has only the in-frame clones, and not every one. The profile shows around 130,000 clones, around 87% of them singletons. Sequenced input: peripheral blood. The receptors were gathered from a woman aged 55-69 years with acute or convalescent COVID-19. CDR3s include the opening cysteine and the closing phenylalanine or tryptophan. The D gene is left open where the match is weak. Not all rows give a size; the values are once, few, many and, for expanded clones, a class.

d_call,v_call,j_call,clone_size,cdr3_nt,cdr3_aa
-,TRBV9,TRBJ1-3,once,TGTGCCAGCAGCGTAGGGGCAGCTCTCTCTGGAAACACCATATATTTT,CASSVGAALSGNTIYF
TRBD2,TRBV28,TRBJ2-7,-,TGTGCCAGCAGCCCTGGACTAGCGGCCTCCTACGAGCAGTACTTC,CASSPGLAASYEQYF
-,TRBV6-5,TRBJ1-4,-,TGTGCCAGCAGTTACGGGGACAAAGGTGAAAAACTGTTTTTT,CASSYGDKGEKLFF
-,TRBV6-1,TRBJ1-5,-,TGTGCCAGCAGTGAATCCGGACTCAATCAGCCCCAGCATTTT,CASSESGLNQPQHF
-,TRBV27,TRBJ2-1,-,TGTGCCAGCAGCCTCAACAGGTACAATGAGCAGTTCTTC,CASSLNRYNEQFF
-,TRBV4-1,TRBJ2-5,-,TGCGCCAGCAGCGCGGACAGTATCCAAGAGACCCAGTACTTC,CASSADSIQETQYF
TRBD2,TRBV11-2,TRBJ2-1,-,TGTGCCAGCAACCTCCCCGCGGGGGAAAGGTTCTTC,CASNLPAGERFF
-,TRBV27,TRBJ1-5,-,TGTGCCAGCAGCACAAGTTATAGCAATCAGCCCCAGCATTTT,CASSTSYSNQPQHF
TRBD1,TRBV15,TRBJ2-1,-,TGTGCCACCAGCCCAAGTGGACAGGGACGATACAATGAGCAGTTCTTC,CATSPSGQGRYNEQFF
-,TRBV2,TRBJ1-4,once,TGTGCCAGCAGTGAACAGGGGACACCTACGAATGAAAAACTGTTTTTT,CASSEQGTPTNEKLFF
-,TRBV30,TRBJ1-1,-,TGTGCCTGGGGGAGGTTGAACACTGAAGCTTTCTTT,CAWGRLNTEAFF
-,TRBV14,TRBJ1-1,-,TGTGCCAGCAGCCAAGAAACCGCTGCGGCTGAAGCTTTCTTT,CASSQETAAAEAFF
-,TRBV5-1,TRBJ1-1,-,TGCGCCAGCAGCTTTCAGGGGACTGAAGCTTTCTTT,CASSFQGTEAFF
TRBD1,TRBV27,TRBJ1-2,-,TGTGCCAGCAGCCTGACAGGGGTAAACTATGGCTACACCTTC,CASSLTGVNYGYTF
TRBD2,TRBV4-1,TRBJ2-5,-,TGCGCCAGCAGCCAACAGGGACTAAAAGAGACCCAGTACTTC,CASSQQGLKETQYF
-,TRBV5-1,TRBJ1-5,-,TGCGCCAGCAGTTATGACGGCGGCAATAATCAGCCCCAGCATTTT,CASSYDGGNNQPQHF
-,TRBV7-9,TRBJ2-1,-,TGTGCCAGCAGCTCGGCGGGGATGTCCTACAATGAGCAGTTCTTC,CASSSAGMSYNEQFF
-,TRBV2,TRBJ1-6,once,TGTGCCAGCAGTGATCCGACTTACATGTCACCCCTCCACTTT,CASSDPTYMSPLHF
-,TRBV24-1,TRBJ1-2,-,TGTGCCACCAGTGATAACGGCAGGGAGGACTATGGCTACACCTTC,CATSDNGREDYGYTF
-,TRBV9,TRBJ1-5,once,TGTGCCAGCAGCGTAGGGGGGGATGGGCCCCAGCATTTT,CASSVGGDGPQHF
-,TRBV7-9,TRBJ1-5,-,TGTGCCAGCAGTCCCAGTTCTCAGAATCAGCCCCAGCATTTT,CASSPSSQNQPQHF
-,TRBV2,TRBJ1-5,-,TGTGCCAGCAGCCGAGAGACAGGCTTAAGCAATCAGCCCCAGCATTTT,CASSRETGLSNQPQHF
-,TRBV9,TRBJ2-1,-,TGTGCCAGCAGCGGCTCTGGGAGCTCCTACAATGAGCAGTTCTTC,CASSGSGSSYNEQFF
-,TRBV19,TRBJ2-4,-,TGTCCCTCGGGAGTTTCCAAAAACATTCAGTACTTC,CPSGVSKNIQYF
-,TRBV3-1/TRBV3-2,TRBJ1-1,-,TGTGCCAGCAGCCAATCGGACAGAGGGACTGAAGCTTTCTTT,CASSQSDRGTEAFF
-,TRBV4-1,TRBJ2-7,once,TGCGCCAGCAGCCAAGGGGGTCGGCAGGGAACGACCTACGAGCAGTACTTC,CASSQGGRQGTTYEQYF
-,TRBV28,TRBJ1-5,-,TGTGCCAGCAGTTTAATTTCAGGAACGAATCAGCCCCAGCATTTT,CASSLISGTNQPQHF
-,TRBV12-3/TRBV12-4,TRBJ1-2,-,TGTGCCAGCAGTACCTCGGGACTTGTGGGCTACACCTTC,CASSTSGLVGYTF
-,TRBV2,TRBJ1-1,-,TGTGCCAGCAAGGAGACCCCTGACACTGAAGCTTTCTTT,CASKETPDTEAFF
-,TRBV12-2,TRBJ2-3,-,TGTGCAAGTCGCCAGCCGACTAGCGGGAGTGCAGATACGCAGTATTTT,CASRQPTSGSADTQYF
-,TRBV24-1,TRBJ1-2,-,TGTGCCACCAGTGGAAGGGGTCCTTATGGCTACACCTTC,CATSGRGPYGYTF
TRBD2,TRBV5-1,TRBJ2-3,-,TGCGCCAGCAGCTGGCTAGCGGGCACAGATACGCAGTATTTT,CASSWLAGTDTQYF
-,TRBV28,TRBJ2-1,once,TGTGCCAGCAGTTTAGCGGGAAGCTCCTACAATGAGCAGTTCTTC,CASSLAGSSYNEQFF
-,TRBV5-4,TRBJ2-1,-,TGTGCCAGCAGTCCCCTAGTTCAAAGTGTCCCCCATGAGCAGTTCTTC,CASSPLVQSVPHEQFF
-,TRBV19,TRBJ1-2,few,TGTGCCCTTGGAAGCGAAAACTATGGCTACACCTTC,CALGSENYGYTF
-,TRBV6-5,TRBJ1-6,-,TGTGCCAGCAGTTACTTGGGTGGGCATTCACCCCTCCACTTT,CASSYLGGHSPLHF
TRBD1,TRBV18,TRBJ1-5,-,TGTGCCAGCTCACGGGTACAGGGGGATCAGCCCCAGCATTTT,CASSRVQGDQPQHF
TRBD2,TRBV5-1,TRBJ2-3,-,TGCGCCAGCGGGGGGGGAGATACGCAGTATTTT,CASGGGDTQYF
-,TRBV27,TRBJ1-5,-,TGTGCCAGCAGTTTAGAGGGTCTGGGTCAGCCCCAGCATTTT,CASSLEGLGQPQHF
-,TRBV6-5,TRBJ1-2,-,TGTGCCAGCACGACTGACGGAGACTATGGCTACACCTTC,CASTTDGDYGYTF
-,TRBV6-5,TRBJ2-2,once,TGTGCCAGCACCCCGGCGGGTTGGGGCACCGGGGAGCTGTTTTTT,CASTPAGWGTGELFF
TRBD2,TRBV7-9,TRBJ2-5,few,TGTGCCAGCAGCGAGACTAGCGGGAGGGTGATGGAGACCCAGTACTTC,CASSETSGRVMETQYF
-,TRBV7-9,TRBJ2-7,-,TGTGCCAGCAGCTTAAAGGTCGGCAGGAAGGAGGACTTGGATTACGAGCAGTACTTC,CASSLKVGRKEDLDYEQYF
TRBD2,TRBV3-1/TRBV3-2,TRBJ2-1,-,TGTGCCAGCAGCCGGGTGGCTAGCGGGTACAATGAGCAGTTCTTC,CASSRVASGYNEQFF
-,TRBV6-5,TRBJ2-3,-,TGTGCCAGCAGCTTCCTAGCGATTGGCACAGATACGCAGTATTTT,CASSFLAIGTDTQYF
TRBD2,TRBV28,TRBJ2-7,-,TGTGCCAGCAGTTCTCACCTAGCGGGAAGGGACGAGCAGTACTTC,CASSSHLAGRDEQYF
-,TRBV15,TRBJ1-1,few,TGTGCCACCAGCAGAGGGGTGGAGGGGCGAAACACTGAAGCTTTCTTT,CATSRGVEGRNTEAFF